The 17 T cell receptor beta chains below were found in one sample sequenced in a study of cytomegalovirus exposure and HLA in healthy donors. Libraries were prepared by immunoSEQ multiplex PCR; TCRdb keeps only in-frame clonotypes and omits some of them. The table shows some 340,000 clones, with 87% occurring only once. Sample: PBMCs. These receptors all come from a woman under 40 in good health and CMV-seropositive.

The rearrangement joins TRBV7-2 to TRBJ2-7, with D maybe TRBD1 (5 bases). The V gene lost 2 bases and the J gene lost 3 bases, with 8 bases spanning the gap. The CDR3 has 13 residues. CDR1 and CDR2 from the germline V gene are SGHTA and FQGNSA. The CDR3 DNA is TGTGCCAGCAGCTTACAGGGTTTCTACGAGCAGTACTTC. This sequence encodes CASSLQGFYEQYF.

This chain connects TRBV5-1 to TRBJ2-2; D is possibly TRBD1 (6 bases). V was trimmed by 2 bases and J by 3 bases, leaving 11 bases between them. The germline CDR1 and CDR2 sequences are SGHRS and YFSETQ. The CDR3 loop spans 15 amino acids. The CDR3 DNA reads TGCGCCAGCAGCTTCGGACAGAAGTACACCGGGGAGCTGTTTTTT. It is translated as CASSFGQKYTGELFF.

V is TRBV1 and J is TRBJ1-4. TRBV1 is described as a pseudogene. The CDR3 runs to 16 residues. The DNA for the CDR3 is TGCACCAGCAGCCAAGATCTTTGTGATAGTGGTGAAAAACTGTTTTTT. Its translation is CTSSQDLCDSGEKLFF.

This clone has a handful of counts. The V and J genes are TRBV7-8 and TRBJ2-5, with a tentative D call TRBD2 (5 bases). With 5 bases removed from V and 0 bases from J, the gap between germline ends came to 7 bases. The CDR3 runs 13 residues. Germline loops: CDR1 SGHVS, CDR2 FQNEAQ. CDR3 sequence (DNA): TGTGCCAGCAGCCCGGGGTACCAAGAGACCCAGTACTTC. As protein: CASSPGYQETQYF.

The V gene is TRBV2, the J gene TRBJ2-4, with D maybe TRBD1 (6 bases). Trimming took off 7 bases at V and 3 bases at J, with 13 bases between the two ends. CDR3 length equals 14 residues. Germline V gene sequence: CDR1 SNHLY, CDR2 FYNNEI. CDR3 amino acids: CASTEQGVKNIQYF. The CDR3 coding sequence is TGTGCCAGCACCGAACAGGGTGTCAAAAACATTCAGTACTTC.

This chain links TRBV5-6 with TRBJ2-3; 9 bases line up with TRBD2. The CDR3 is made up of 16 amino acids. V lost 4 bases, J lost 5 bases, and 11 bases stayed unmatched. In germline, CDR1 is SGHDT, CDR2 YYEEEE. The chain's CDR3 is CASSRPSSGVLDTQYF. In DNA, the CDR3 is TGTGCCAGCAGCCGGCCTTCTAGCGGGGTCCTAGATACGCAGTATTTT.

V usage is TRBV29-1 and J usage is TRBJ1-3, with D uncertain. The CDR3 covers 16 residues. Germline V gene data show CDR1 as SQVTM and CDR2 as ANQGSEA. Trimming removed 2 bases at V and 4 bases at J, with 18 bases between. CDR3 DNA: TGCAGCGTTGAACCACTTAAGGACGGTGTGGGAAACACCATATATTTT. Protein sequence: CSVEPLKDGVGNTIYF.

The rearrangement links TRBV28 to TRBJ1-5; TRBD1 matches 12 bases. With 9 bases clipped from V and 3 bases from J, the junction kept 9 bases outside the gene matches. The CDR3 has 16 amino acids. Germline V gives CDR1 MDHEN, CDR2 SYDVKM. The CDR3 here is CASTGTGGATNQPQHF. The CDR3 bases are TGTGCCAGTACCGGGACAGGGGGCGCGACCAATCAGCCCCAGCATTTT.

The CDR3 sequence: CASSQGASSYEQYF. In DNA, the CDR3 is TGTGCCAGCAGCCAGGGGGCTAGCTCCTACGAGCAGTACTTC. This sequence joins TRBV7-8 and TRBJ2-7; 8 positions match TRBD1. Germline V gene lookup returns CDR1 SGHVS and CDR2 FQNEAQ. The CDR3 contains 14 residues. With 5 bases clipped from V and 0 bases from J, the junction kept 3 bases outside the gene matches.

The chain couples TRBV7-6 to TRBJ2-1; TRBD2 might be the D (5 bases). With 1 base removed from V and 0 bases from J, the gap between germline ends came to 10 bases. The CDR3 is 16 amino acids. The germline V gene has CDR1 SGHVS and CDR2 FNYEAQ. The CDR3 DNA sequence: TGTGCCAGCAGCTTAGGGGTTAGCGTCTCCTACAATGAGCAGTTCTTC. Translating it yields CASSLGVSVSYNEQFF.

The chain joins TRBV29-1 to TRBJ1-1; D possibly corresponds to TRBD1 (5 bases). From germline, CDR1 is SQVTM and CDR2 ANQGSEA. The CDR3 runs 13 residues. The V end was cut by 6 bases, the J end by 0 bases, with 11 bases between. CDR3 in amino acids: CSVVTGMNTEAFF. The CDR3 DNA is TGCAGCGTGGTCACAGGTATGAACACTGAAGCTTTCTTT.

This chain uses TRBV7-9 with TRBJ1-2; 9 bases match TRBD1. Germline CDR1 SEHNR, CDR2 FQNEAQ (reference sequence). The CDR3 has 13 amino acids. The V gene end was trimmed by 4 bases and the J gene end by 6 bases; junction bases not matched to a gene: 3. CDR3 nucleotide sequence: TGTGCCAGCAGCTACGGGACAGGGAATGGCTACACCTTC. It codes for CASSYGTGNGYTF.

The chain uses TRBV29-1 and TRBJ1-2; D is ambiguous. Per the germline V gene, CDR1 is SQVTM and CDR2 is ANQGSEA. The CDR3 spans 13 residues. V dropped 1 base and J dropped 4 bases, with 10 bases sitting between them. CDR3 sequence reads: CSVEGRPAYGYTF. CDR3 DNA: TGCAGCGTTGAAGGGCGACCAGCCTATGGCTACACCTTC.

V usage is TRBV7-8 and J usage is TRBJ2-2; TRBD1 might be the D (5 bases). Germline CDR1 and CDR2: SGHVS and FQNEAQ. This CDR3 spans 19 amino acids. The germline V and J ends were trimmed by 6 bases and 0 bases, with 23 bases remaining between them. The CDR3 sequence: CASSQHQTGPPPNTGELFF. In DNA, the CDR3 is TGTGCCAGCAGTCAACATCAAACAGGTCCCCCCCCGAACACCGGGGAGCTGTTTTTT.

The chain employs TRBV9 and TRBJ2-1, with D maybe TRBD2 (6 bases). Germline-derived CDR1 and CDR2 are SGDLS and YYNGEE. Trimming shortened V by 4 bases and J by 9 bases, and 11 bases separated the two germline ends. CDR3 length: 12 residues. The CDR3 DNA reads TGTGCCAGCAGCCCAAACGGGGGTGAGCAGTTCTTC. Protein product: CASSPNGGEQFF.

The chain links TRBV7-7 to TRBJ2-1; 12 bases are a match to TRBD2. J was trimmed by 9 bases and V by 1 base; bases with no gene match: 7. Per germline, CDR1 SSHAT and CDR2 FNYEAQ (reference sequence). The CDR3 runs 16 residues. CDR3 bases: TGTGCCAGCAGCTTAGGGCCTAGCGGGGGGGCCGCTGAGCAGTTCTTC. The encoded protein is CASSLGPSGGAAEQFF.

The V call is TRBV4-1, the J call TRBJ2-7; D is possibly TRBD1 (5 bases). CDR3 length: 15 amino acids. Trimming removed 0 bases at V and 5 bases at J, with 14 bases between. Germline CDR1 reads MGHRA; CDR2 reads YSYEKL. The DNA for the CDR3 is TGCGCCAGCAGCCAAGATATTGGGCAGGGTAACGAGCAGTACTTC. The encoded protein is CASSQDIGQGNEQYF.